Listed below are T cell receptor beta chains from one sample, sequenced in a study of cytotoxic CD8 clonotypes in ibrutinib-treated CLL. Data came from immunoSEQ multiplex PCR; TCRdb stores just in-frame clones and leaves some out. The data show around 30,000 clones, with 45% to 60% seen just once and 5.1% held by the top ten. Sequencing used PBMCs, obtained before ibrutinib treatment. The source of these receptors is a human donor with chronic lymphocytic leukemia. Both conserved end residues are part of each CDR3. Each record gives: D gene, J gene, clone size, V gene, CDR3 protein, CDR3 DNA. The D gene is left open where the match is weak. Part of the rows lack a size; the others show once, few, many or a class for expanded clones.

>.|TRBJ1-3|few|TRBV10-1
CASSDPTGNTIYF
TGCGCCAGCAGTGACCCAACTGGAAACACCATATATTTT
>.|TRBJ2-7|.|TRBV4-1
CASSQVRNYEQYF
TGCGCCAGCAGCCAAGTTAGGAACTACGAGCAGTACTTC
>.|TRBJ2-1|.|TRBV28
CASSRGTLGGSEQFF
TGTGCCAGCAGCCGGGGGACACTGGGAGGTAGTGAGCAGTTCTTC
>.|TRBJ2-7|.|TRBV5-1
CASSLAVGGYEQYF
TGCGCCAGCAGCTTGGCCGTGGGGGGCTACGAGCAGTACTTC
>TRBD2|TRBJ2-5|few|TRBV7-8
CASSKGLAGAQETQYF
TGTGCCAGCAGCAAGGGACTAGCGGGGGCCCAAGAGACCCAGTACTTC
>TRBD1|TRBJ2-7|few|TRBV6-5
CASSYRTGGGMGEQYF
TGTGCCAGCAGTTACCGGACAGGGGGCGGCATGGGCGAGCAGTACTTC
>.|TRBJ2-2|once|TRBV5-1
CASSLGVPDTGELFF
TGCGCCAGCAGCTTGGGGGTCCCGGACACCGGGGAGCTGTTTTTT
>TRBD2|TRBJ2-1|once|TRBV27
CASSPLIAGGVHEQFF
TGTGCCAGCAGTCCGCTTATAGCGGGAGGAGTCCATGAGCAGTTCTTC
>.|TRBJ2-5|.|TRBV7-2
CASSSRWLAYF
TGTGCCAGCAGTTCCCGCTGGCTCGCTTACTTC
>.|TRBJ1-3|.|TRBV7-2
CASSQGKQGTGNTIYF
TGTGCCAGCAGCCAAGGAAAACAGGGAACTGGAAACACCATATATTTT
>.|TRBJ1-2|.|TRBV9
CASIAVGSYGYTF
TGTGCCAGCATAGCGGTAGGGAGCTATGGCTACACCTTC
>TRBD1|TRBJ1-2|few|TRBV5-1
CASSGDSNYGYTF
TGCGCCAGCAGCGGGGACAGTAACTATGGCTACACCTTC
>.|TRBJ1-2|.|TRBV5-4
CASSLEAYGYTF
TGTGCCAGCAGCTTGGAGGCCTATGGCTACACCTTC
>TRBD2|TRBJ2-2|.|TRBV11-2
CASSSTSGGSVTGELFF
TGTGCCAGCAGCTCAACAAGCGGGGGGTCCGTCACCGGGGAGCTGTTTTTT
>.|TRBJ2-7|.|TRBV18
CASSPRDGSSYEQYF
TGTGCCAGCTCACCACGGGACGGAAGCTCCTACGAGCAGTACTTC
>TRBD1|TRBJ1-3|.|TRBV18
CASSPTGARDTIYF
TGTGCCAGCTCACCGACAGGGGCCAGGGACACCATATATTTT
>.|TRBJ2-6|.|TRBV4-1
CASSQDLWSSGANVLTF
TGCGCCAGCAGCCAAGATCTGTGGAGCTCTGGGGCCAACGTCCTGACTTTC
>.|TRBJ1-2|.|TRBV10-2
CASSEGLYGYTF
TGCGCCAGCAGTGAAGGGCTTTATGGCTACACCTTC
>.|TRBJ1-2|few|TRBV10-3
CAISETEWNYGYTF
TGTGCCATCAGTGAGACGGAATGGAACTATGGCTACACCTTC
>.|TRBJ2-5|.|TRBV2
CASTGDLGETQYF
TGTGCCAGCACCGGGGACCTCGGGGAGACCCAGTACTTC
>.|TRBJ1-1|few|TRBV7-2
CASSPYDSLNTEAFF
TGTGCCAGCAGCCCGTACGACAGTCTGAACACTGAAGCTTTCTTT
>.|TRBJ2-2|.|TRBV7-6
CASLHTGELFF
TGTGCCAGCCTGCACACCGGGGAGCTGTTTTTT
>TRBD1|TRBJ1-2|.|TRBV9
CASSVSRDSTNYGYTF
TGTGCCAGCAGCGTGAGCCGGGACAGTACTAACTATGGCTACACCTTC
>.|TRBJ2-7|.|TRBV6-6
CASSTRRYDSTYEQYF
TGTGCCAGCAGTACCCGGAGGTATGACAGCACCTACGAGCAGTACTTC
>.|TRBJ2-3|few|TRBV7-9
CASSISTDTQYF
TGTGCCAGCAGCATATCCACAGATACGCAGTATTTT
>.|TRBJ2-7|.|TRBV4-1
CASSHTWSSSYEQYF
TGCGCCAGCAGCCACACCTGGAGTAGCTCCTACGAGCAGTACTTC
>.|TRBJ2-7|.|TRBV18
CASSPLSFVEQYF
TGTGCCAGCTCACCCCTCTCATTTGTCGAGCAGTACTTC
>TRBD2|TRBJ2-5|.|TRBV28
CASSLSLAGGQETQYF
TGTGCCAGCAGTTTATCACTAGCGGGAGGACAAGAGACCCAGTACTTC
>TRBD1|TRBJ1-1|once|TRBV7-8
CASSLAQRGPNTEAFF
TGTGCCAGCAGCTTAGCGCAAAGGGGGCCGAACACTGAAGCTTTCTTT